The 9 T cell receptor beta chains given below trace back to one sample, sequenced in a study of Graves' ophthalmopathy and Graves' hyperthyroidism. RNA transcripts were the source from which TCR beta CDR3 regions were amplified. HTBI-primed first-round RT-PCR preceded second-round multiplex PCR. TCRdb recomputed calls from the multiplex PCR reads with MiXCR, one row per CDR3 protein. The sample has 600,000 to 950,000 distinct CDR3 sequences; 35% to 50% are singletons. The sample taken for sequencing was peripheral blood. The origin of the receptors is an adult man with Graves' ophthalmopathy.

This clonotype was picked up many times. The chain recombines TRBV10-3 with TRBJ1-2; 8 bases map to TRBD1. Germline trimming cut 9 bases from V and 6 bases from J; bases unmatched to any gene: 6. The CDR3 contains 12 residues. From germline, CDR1 is ENHRY and CDR2 SYGVKD. The CDR3 nucleotides read TGTGCCATAGGGCAGGGGGCAGATGGCTACACCTTC. Encoded protein: CAIGQGADGYTF.

The V and J genes are TRBV20-1 and TRBJ1-2; 7 bases match TRBD1. The CDR3 has 11 amino acids. CDR1 is DFQATT, CDR2 SNEGSKA, per germline (reference sequence). J lost 6 bases, V lost 6 bases, and 4 bases had no gene match. The CDR3 DNA follows: TGCAGTGCCGGCGGGACAGATGGCTACACCTTC. The encoded protein is CSAGGTDGYTF.

This clonotype was observed a handful of times. This chain uses TRBV10-3 with TRBJ2-3; D gene ambiguous. This CDR3 is 13 amino acids long. V lost 2 bases, J lost 6 bases, and 9 bases lay in between. CDR1 is ENHRY, CDR2 SYGVKD, per germline. This CDR3 reads CAISEPEKDTQYF. The CDR3, as DNA: TGTGCCATCAGTGAGCCCGAAAAGGATACGCAGTATTTT.

The sample holds a few counts of this clonotype. The chain joins TRBV2 to TRBJ1-3; no clear D gene. CDR1 is SNHLY and CDR2 is FYNNEI in the germline V gene. CDR3 length: 12 amino acids. Trimming removed 5 bases at V and 7 bases at J, with 9 bases between. CDR3 bases: TGTGCCAGCAGTTTAGGAGTTAACACCATATATTTT. It translates to CASSLGVNTIYF.

V usage is TRBV4-1 and J usage is TRBJ1-1; D is unresolved. Germline V lookup: CDR1 MGHRA, CDR2 YSYEKL. The ends were cut back, 6 bases at V and 1 base at J, with 12 bases in the middle. The CDR3 is 14 residues long. The CDR3 loop is CASSQLTENTEAFF. The CDR3 DNA reads TGCGCCAGCAGTCAGCTCACAGAGAACACTGAAGCTTTCTTT.

The table lists this clonotype with many counts. The chain is built from TRBV29-1 and TRBJ2-5; D is unclear. Germline V lookup: CDR1 SQVTM, CDR2 ANQGSEA. This CDR3 comprises 15 residues. Trimming stripped 0 bases from V and 2 bases from J, with 13 bases between. The CDR3 spells CSVEDRSREQETQYF. CDR3 nucleotides: TGCAGCGTTGAAGATCGGAGCAGAGAACAAGAGACCCAGTACTTC.

V gene TRBV2 combines with J gene TRBJ1-2; tentative D call: TRBD1 (5 bases). Looked up from germline, CDR1 is SNHLY and CDR2 is FYNNEI. This CDR3 is built from 16 residues. Trimming left V 2 bases short and J 7 bases short, with 20 bases between. The CDR3 nucleotides read TGTGCCAGCAGTGAATTACCGGGGGGAGGACCGCTTGGCTACACCTTC. This codes for CASSELPGGGPLGYTF.

As for this clonotype: One junction end disagrees with the germline gene, perhaps due to a read error. J is TRBJ2-2 and V is TRBV4-1; 9 nucleotides match TRBD2. Per germline, CDR1 MGHRA and CDR2 YSYEKL. CDR3 length equals 15 residues. CDR3 sequence reads: CASRRAGGNTGELLF. DNA of the CDR3: TGTGCCAGCCGACGGGCGGGAGGGAACACCGGGGAGCTGCTTTTT.

This clonotype was counted many times. The V call is TRBV2, the J call TRBJ1-6; D not resolved. The CDR3 loop spans 15 amino acids. Germline V gene data show CDR1 as SNHLY and CDR2 as FYNNEI. V lost 5 bases, J lost 0 bases, and 8 bases lay in between. In DNA, the CDR3 is TGTGCCAGCAGTCGTTCGAGCTCCTATAATTCACCCCTCCACTTT. Translation gives CASSRSSSYNSPLHF. Full variable domain (outside the CDR3, taken from reference TRBV2 and TRBJ1-6): EPEVTQTPSHQVTQMGQEVILRCVPISNHLYFYWYRQILGQKVEFLVSFYNNEISEKSEIFDDQFSVERPDGSNFTLKIRSTKLEDSAMYFCASSRSSSYNSPLHFGNGTRLTVT.